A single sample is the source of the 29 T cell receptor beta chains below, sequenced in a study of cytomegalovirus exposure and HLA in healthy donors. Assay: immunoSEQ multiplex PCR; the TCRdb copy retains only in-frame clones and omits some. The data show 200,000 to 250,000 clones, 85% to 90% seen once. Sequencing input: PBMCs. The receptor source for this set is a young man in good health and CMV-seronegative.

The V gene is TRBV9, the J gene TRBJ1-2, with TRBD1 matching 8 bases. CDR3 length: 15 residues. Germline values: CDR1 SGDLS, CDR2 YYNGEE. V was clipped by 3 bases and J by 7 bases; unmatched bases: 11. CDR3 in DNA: TGTGCCAGCAGCGGAACGACAGGGGTTTGGGGTGGCTACACCTTC. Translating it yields CASSGTTGVWGGYTF.

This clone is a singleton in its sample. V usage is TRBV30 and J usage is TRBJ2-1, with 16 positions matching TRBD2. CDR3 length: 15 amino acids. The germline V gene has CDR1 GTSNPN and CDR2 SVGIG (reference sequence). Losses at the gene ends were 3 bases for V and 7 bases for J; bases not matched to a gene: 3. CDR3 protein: CAWSPGLAGGNEQFF. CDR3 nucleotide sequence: TGTGCCTGGAGCCCGGGACTAGCGGGAGGGAATGAGCAGTTCTTC.

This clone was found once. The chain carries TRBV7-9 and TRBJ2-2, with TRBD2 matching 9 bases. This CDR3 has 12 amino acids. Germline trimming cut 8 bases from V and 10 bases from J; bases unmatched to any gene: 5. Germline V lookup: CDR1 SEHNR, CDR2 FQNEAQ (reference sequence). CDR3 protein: CASGGRAEELFF. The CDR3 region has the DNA TGTGCCAGCGGCGGGAGGGCCGAGGAGCTGTTTTTT.

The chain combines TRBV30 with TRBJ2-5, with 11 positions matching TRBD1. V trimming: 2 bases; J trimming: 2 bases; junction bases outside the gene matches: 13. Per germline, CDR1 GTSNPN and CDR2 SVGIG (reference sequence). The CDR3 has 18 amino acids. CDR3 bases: TGTGCCTGGAGTCACTCTCCCGGGACAGGGGGGCAACAAGAGACCCAGTACTTC. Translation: CAWSHSPGTGGQQETQYF.

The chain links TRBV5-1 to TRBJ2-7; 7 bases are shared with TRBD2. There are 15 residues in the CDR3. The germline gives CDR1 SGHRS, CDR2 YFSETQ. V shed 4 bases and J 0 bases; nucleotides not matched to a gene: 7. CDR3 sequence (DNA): TGCGCCAGCAGCACCGGGTCTAGCGGCTCCTACGAGCAGTACTTC. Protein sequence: CASSTGSSGSYEQYF. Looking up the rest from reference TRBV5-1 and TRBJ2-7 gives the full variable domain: KAGVTQTPRYLIKTRGQQVTLSCSPISGHRSVSWYQQTPGQGLQFLFEYFSETQRNKGNFPGRFSGRQFSNSRSEMNVSTLELGDSALYLCASSTGSSGSYEQYFGPGTRLTVT.

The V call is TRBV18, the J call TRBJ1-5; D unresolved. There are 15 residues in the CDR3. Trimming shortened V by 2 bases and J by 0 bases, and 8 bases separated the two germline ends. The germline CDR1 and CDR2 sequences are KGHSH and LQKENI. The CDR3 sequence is CASSPTVNSNQPQHF. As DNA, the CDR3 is TGTGCCAGCTCACCAACAGTCAATAGCAATCAGCCCCAGCATTTT.

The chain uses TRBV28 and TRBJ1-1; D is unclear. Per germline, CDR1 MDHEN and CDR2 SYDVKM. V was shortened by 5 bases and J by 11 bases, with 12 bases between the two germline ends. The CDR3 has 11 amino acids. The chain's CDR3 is CASSLPTGAFF. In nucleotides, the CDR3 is TGTGCCAGCAGTCTACCCACCGGGGCTTTCTTT. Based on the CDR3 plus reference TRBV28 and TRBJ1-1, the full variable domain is DVKVTQSSRYLVKRTGEKVFLECVQDMDHENMFWYRQDPGLGLRLIYFSYDVKMKEKGDIPEGYSVSREKKERFSLILESASTNQTSMYLCASSLPTGAFFGQGTRLTVV.

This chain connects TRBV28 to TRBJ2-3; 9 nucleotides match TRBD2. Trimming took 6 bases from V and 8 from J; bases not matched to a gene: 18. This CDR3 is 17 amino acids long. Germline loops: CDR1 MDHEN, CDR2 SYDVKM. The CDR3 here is CASRPPGLADRQVTQYF. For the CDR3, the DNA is TGTGCCAGCAGACCACCGGGACTAGCCGATAGACAGGTTACGCAGTATTTT.

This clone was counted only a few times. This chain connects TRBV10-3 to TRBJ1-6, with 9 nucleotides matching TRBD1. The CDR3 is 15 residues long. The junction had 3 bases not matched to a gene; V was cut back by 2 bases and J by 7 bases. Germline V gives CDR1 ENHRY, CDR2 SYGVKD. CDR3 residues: CAISEGDRANSPLHF. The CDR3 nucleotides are TGTGCCATCAGTGAGGGGGACAGGGCGAATTCACCCCTCCACTTT.

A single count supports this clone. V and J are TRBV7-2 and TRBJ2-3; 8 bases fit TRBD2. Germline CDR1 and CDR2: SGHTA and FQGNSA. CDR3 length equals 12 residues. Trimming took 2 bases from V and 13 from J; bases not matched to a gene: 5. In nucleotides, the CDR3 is TGTGCCAGCAGCTTACTTGCGGGAGGAGAGTATTTT. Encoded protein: CASSLLAGGEYF.

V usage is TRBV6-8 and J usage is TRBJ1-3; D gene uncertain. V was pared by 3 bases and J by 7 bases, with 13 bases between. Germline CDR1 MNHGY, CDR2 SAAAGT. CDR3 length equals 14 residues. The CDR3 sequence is CASSYSALGNTIYF. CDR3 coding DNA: TGTGCCAGCAGTTATAGCGCCTTGGGGAACACCATATATTTT.

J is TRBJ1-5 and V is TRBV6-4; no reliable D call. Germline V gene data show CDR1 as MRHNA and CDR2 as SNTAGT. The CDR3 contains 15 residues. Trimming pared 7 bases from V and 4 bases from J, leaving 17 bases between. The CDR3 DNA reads TGTGCCAGCAATACAAACCGGGAACCAAATCAGCCCCAGCATTTT. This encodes CASNTNREPNQPQHF.

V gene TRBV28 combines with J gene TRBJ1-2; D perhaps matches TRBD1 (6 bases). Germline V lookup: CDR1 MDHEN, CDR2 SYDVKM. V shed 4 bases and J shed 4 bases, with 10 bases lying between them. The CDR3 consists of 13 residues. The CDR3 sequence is CASSSGQPYGYTF. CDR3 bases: TGTGCCAGCAGTTCAGGACAGCCCTATGGCTACACCTTC.

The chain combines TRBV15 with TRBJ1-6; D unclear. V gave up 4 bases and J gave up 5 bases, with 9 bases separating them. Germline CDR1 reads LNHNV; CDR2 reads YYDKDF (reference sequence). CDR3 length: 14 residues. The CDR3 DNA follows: TGTGCCACCAGCAAGCGCGGAGATAATTCACCCCTCCACTTT. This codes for CATSKRGDNSPLHF.

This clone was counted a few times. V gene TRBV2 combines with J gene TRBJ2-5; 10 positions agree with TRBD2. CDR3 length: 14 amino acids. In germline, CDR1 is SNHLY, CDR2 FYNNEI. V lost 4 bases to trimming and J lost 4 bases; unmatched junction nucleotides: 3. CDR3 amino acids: CASSVAGGTETQYF. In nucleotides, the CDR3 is TGTGCCAGCAGTGTAGCGGGGGGTACAGAGACCCAGTACTTC.

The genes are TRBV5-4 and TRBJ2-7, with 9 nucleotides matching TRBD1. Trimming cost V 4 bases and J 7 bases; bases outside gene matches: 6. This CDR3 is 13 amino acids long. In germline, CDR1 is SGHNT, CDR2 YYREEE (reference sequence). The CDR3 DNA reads TGTGCCAGCAGCCCTGGGACAGGGAGGGAGCAGTACTTC. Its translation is CASSPGTGREQYF.

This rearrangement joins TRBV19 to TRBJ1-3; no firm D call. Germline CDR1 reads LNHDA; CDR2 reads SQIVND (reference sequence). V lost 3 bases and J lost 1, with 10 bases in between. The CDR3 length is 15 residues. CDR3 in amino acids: CASSISGGSGNTIYF. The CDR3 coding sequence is TGTGCCAGTAGTATTTCGGGTGGGTCTGGAAACACCATATATTTT.

This chain's CDR3 is CASSQAHDRGRNGYTF. CDR3 nucleotides: TGCGCCAGCAGCCAAGCCCACGACAGGGGGCGGAATGGCTACACCTTC. The rearrangement links TRBV4-3 to TRBJ1-2; 10 bases fit TRBD1. Germline-derived CDR1 and CDR2 are LGHNA and YSLEER. Trimming removed 1 base from V and 6 bases from J; junction bases left unmatched: 8. This CDR3 comprises 16 residues.

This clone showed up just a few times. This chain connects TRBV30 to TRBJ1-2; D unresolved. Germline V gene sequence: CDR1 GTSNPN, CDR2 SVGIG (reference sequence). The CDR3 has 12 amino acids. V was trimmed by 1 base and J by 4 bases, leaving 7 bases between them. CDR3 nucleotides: TGTGCCTGGAGTGGGAGTAGCTATGGCTACACCTTC. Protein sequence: CAWSGSSYGYTF. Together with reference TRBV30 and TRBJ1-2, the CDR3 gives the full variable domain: SQTIHQWPATLVQPVGSPLSLECTVEGTSNPNLYWYRQAAGRGLQLLFYSVGIGQISSEVPQNLSASRPQDRQFILSSKKLLLSDSGFYLCAWSGSSYGYTFGSGTRLTVV.

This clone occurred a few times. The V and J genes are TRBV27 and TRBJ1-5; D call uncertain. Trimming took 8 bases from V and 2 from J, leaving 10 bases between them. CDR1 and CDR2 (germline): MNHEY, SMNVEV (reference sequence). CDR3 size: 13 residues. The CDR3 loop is CASGSMGNQPQHF. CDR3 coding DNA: TGTGCCAGCGGTTCTATGGGCAATCAGCCCCAGCATTTT.

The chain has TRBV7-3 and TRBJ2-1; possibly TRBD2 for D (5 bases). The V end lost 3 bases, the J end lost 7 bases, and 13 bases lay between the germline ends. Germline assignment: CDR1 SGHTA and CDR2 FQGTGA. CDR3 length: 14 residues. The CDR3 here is CASSLGIGENEQFF. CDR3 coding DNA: TGTGCCAGCAGCTTGGGTATCGGGGAGAATGAGCAGTTCTTC. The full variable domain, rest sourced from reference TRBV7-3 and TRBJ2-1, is GAGVSQTPSNKVTEKGKYVELRCDPISGHTALYWYRQSLGQGPEFLIYFQGTGAADDSGLPNDRFFAVRPEGSVSTLKIQRTERGDSAVYLCASSLGIGENEQFFGPGTRLTVL.

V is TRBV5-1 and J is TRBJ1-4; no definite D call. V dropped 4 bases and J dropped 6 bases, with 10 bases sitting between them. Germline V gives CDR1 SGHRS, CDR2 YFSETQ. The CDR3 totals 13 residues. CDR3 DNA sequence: TGCGCCAGCAGCCAAGGACTATATGAAAAACTGTTTTTT. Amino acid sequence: CASSQGLYEKLFF.

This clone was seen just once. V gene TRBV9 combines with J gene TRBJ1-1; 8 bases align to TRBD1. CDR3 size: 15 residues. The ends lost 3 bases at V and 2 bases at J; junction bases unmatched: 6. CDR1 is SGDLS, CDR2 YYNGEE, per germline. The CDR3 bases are TGTGCCAGCAGCGGACACGGGACAGGAAACACTGAAGCTTTCTTT. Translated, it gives CASSGHGTGNTEAFF.

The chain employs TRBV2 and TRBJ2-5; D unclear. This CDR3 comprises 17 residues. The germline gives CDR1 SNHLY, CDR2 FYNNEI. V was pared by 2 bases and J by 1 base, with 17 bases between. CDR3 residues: CASSESTKSGIQETQYF. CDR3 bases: TGTGCCAGCAGTGAATCAACTAAGTCCGGCATCCAAGAGACCCAGTACTTC.

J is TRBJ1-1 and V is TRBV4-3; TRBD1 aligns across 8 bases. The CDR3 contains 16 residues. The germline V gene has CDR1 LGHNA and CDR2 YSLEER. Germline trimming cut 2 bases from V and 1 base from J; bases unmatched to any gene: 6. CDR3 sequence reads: CASSQQWTGWNTEAFF. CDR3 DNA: TGCGCCAGCAGCCAACAGTGGACAGGGTGGAACACTGAAGCTTTCTTT.

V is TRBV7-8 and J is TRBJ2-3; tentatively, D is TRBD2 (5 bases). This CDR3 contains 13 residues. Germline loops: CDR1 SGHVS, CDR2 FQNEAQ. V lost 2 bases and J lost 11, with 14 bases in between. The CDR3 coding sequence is TGTGCCAGCAGCTTATCAGCGGCGGCTAAGCAGTATTTT. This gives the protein CASSLSAAAKQYF.

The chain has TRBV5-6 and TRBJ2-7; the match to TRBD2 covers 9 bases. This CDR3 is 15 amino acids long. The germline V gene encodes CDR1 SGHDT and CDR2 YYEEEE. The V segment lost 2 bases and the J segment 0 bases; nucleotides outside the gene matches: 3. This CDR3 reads CASSFGTSISYEQYF. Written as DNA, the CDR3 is TGTGCCAGCAGCTTTGGGACTAGCATCTCCTACGAGCAGTACTTC.

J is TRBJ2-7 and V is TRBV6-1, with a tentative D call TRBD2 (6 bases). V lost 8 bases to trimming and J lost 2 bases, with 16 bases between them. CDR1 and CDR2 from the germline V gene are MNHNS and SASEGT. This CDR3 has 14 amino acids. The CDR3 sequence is CASGGAGLPYEQYF. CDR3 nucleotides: TGTGCCAGCGGCGGGGCAGGGCTGCCCTACGAGCAGTACTTC.

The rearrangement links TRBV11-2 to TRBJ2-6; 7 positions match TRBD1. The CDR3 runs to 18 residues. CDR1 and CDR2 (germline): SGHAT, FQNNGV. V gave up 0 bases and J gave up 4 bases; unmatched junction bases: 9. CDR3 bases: TGTGCCAGCAGCTTAGATATGGAGACAGGGCTAGGGGCCAACGTCCTGACTTTC. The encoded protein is CASSLDMETGLGANVLTF.